The clone carrying this T cell receptor (beta chain) was observed many times. The data derive from a study of Graves' ophthalmopathy and Graves' hyperthyroidism. RNA transcripts were the source from which TCR beta CDR3 regions were amplified. A first-round RT-PCR used HTBI primers, followed by a second-round multiplex PCR. TCRdb reprocessed the multiplex PCR reads via MiXCR and lists one record per CDR3 protein. The sample has 300,000 to 500,000 distinct CDR3 sequences, over 15% seen once. The V and J ends lost 0 bases and 5 bases respectively, with 20 bases between them. In germline, CDR1 is SGHVS, CDR2 FQNEAQ. The CDR3 runs to 19 residues.

This TCR came from a woman in her late teens or twenties with stable Graves' hyperthyroidism. The sample comprised peripheral blood. V and J are TRBV7-8 and TRBJ1-6, with D uncertain. The CDR3 sequence: CASSLAFLRRSIDNSPLHF. CDR3 nucleotide sequence: TGTGCCAGCAGCTTAGCGTTTCTCCGGAGGTCCATTGATAATTCACCCCTCCACTTT.